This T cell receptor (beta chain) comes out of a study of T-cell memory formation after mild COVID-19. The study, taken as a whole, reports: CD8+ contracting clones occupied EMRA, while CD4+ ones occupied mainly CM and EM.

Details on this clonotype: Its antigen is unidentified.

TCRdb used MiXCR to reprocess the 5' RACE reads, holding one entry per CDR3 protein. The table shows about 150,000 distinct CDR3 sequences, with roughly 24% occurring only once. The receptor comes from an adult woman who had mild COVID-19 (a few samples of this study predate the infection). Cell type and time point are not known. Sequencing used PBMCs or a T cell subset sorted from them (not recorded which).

CDR3 amino acids: CASRLPGGEEQYF. The CDR3 DNA follows: TGTGCCAGCAGACTACCGGGGGGAGAGGAGCAGTACTTC. The chain joins TRBV7-2 to TRBJ2-7; 7 nucleotides line up with TRBD2. CDR1 SGHTA and CDR2 FQGNSA come from the germline V gene. The length of the CDR3 is 13 residues. V lost 6 bases and J lost 7; bases outside the gene matches: 9.